This entry concerns a single TCR beta chain. The data are from a study of Graves' ophthalmopathy and Graves' hyperthyroidism. Ophthalmopathy donors showed moderate-to-severe activity, CAS ≥3, NOSPECS ≥4 and a duration under 3 months. Researchers turned away patients with other autoimmune diseases, uncontrolled infections, pregnancy or lactation. Clinicians made diagnoses from clinical symptoms, serum thyroxine, TRAb, thyroid ultrasound and orbital computed tomography. Amplified material comprised TCR beta CDR3 regions derived from RNA transcripts. First-round RT-PCR with HTBI primers preceded a second-round multiplex PCR. In TCRdb, the multiplex PCR reads were re-called with MiXCR into one record per CDR3 protein. The data hold about 700,000 distinct CDR3 sequences, with over 40% observed a single time. Germline trimming cut 5 bases from V and 7 bases from J; bases unmatched to any gene: 8. The CDR3 has 14 residues. Germline assignment: CDR1 ENHRY and CDR2 SYGVKD.

Input material: peripheral blood. This clonotype was obtained from an adult man with Graves' ophthalmopathy. This rearrangement joins TRBV10-3 to TRBJ2-1, with TRBD1 matching over 7 bases. The CDR3 reads CAISHTGQLNEQFF. The CDR3 DNA follows: TGTGCCATCAGTCACACGGGACAGTTGAATGAGCAGTTCTTC.